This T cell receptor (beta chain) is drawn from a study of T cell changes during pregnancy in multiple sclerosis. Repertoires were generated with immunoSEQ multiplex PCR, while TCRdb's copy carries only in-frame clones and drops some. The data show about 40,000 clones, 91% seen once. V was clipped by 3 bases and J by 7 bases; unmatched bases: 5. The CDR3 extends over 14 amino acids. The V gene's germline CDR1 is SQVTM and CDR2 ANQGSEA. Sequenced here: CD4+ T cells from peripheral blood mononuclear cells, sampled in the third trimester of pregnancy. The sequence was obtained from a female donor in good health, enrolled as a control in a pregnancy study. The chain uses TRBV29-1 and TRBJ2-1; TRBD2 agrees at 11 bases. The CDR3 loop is CSVERLAGGNEQFF. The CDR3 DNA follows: TGCAGCGTTGAGCGGCTAGCGGGAGGTAATGAGCAGTTCTTC.